The 26 T cell receptor beta chains given below trace back to one sample, sequenced in a study of T cell changes during pregnancy in multiple sclerosis. Sequencing was performed with immunoSEQ multiplex PCR; in TCRdb, only in-frame clones are kept and a portion is missing. This table holds about 49,000 clones, 90% to 95% found once. The sample in question was peripheral blood, obtained after pregnancy. The receptors here all came from a female donor with multiple sclerosis, enrolled in a pregnancy study.

The chain is built from TRBV4-3 and TRBJ1-2; 8 bases align to TRBD1. Looked up from germline, CDR1 is LGHNA and CDR2 is YSLEER. Trimming at V came to 1 base and at J to 4 bases, leaving 8 bases not matched to a gene. The CDR3 consists of 16 residues. The CDR3 bases are TGCGCCAGCAGCCAAGCGGGCCCCGGGACAGGCTATGGCTACACCTTC. Translating it yields CASSQAGPGTGYGYTF.

In its sample, this clone was seen once. The chain links TRBV6-5 to TRBJ2-7, with D unclear. The CDR3 length is 14 residues. From germline, CDR1 is MNHEY and CDR2 SVGAGI. V shed 0 bases and J shed 7 bases, with 13 bases lying between them. The CDR3, as DNA: TGTGCCAGCAGTTACTCCAGGCTCGTCGAGGAGCAGTACTTC. This sequence encodes CASSYSRLVEEQYF.

The J gene is TRBJ2-5, the V gene TRBV19; maybe TRBD1 (6 bases). CDR3 length: 14 residues. Germline V gene data show CDR1 as LNHDA and CDR2 as SQIVND (reference sequence). Trimming removed 5 bases from V and 3 bases from J, with 13 bases in between. The CDR3 region is CASSAPGTKETQYF. CDR3 sequence (DNA): TGTGCCAGTAGTGCCCCCGGGACAAAAGAGACCCAGTACTTC.

The chain joins TRBV6-1 to TRBJ2-5, with TRBD1 identical over 7 bases. V was pared by 1 base and J by 5 bases, with 7 bases of the junction left unmatched. The CDR3 extends over 15 amino acids. Germline V gene sequence: CDR1 MNHNS, CDR2 SASEGT. CDR3 bases: TGTGCCAGCAGTGAAGTTGCAGGGGGAATTGAGACCCAGTACTTC. Amino acids: CASSEVAGGIETQYF.

This rearrangement joins TRBV2 to TRBJ2-1, with D tentatively TRBD2 (5 bases). From germline, CDR1 is SNHLY and CDR2 FYNNEI. Trimming cost V 4 bases and J 10 bases, with 20 bases left between them. The CDR3 is 15 amino acids. This CDR3 is CASSATRAGVVEQFF. CDR3 in DNA: TGTGCCAGCAGTGCCACGAGGGCCGGAGTCGTCGAGCAGTTCTTC. Supplemented by reference TRBV2 and TRBJ2-1, the full variable domain reads EPEVTQTPSHQVTQMGQEVILRCVPISNHLYFYWYRQILGQKVEFLVSFYNNEISEKSEIFDDQFSVERPDGSNFTLKIRSTKLEDSAMYFCASSATRAGVVEQFFGPGTRLTVL.

J is TRBJ1-2 and V is TRBV27; D possibly corresponds to TRBD1 (6 bases). In germline, CDR1 is MNHEY, CDR2 SMNVEV (reference sequence). This CDR3 has 14 amino acids. Trimming cost V 5 bases and J 1 base, with 11 bases left between them. As DNA, the CDR3 is TGTGCCAGCAGTCACAGGGAGGGTAACTATGGCTACACCTTC. It specifies CASSHREGNYGYTF.

V is TRBV2 and J is TRBJ1-1; TRBD1 might be the D (6 bases). V gave up 6 bases and J gave up 5 bases, with 10 bases separating them. Looked up from germline, CDR1 is SNHLY and CDR2 is FYNNEI. This CDR3 has 12 residues. In nucleotides, the CDR3 is TGTGCCAGCAGCCCTGACAGGACTGAAGCTTTCTTT. Translating gives CASSPDRTEAFF.

The genes are TRBV4-1 and TRBJ2-7; D possibly corresponds to TRBD1 (5 bases). Germline V gives CDR1 MGHRA, CDR2 YSYEKL. V dropped 3 bases and J dropped 2 bases, with 8 bases sitting between them. The CDR3 contains 13 residues. CDR3: CASSQAGPYEQYF. The CDR3 region has the DNA TGCGCCAGCAGCCAGGCAGGGCCCTACGAGCAGTACTTC.

This chain uses TRBV18 with TRBJ1-3, with D tentatively TRBD1 (6 bases). The CDR3 runs to 14 residues. Per the germline V gene, CDR1 is KGHSH and CDR2 is LQKENI. Trimming pared 1 base from V and 7 bases from J, leaving 11 bases between. DNA for the CDR3: TGTGCCAGCTCACCACTAGACAGGCTCAACACCATATATTTT. This translates into CASSPLDRLNTIYF.

The rearrangement links TRBV19 to TRBJ1-4; D is possibly TRBD1 (5 bases). This CDR3 region has 14 residues. CDR1 is LNHDA and CDR2 is SQIVND in the germline V gene (reference sequence). Deletions cut 7 bases from V and 2 bases from J, with 11 bases between. The CDR3 nucleotides read TGTGCCAGTATGTTGTCAGGGACTAATGAAAAACTGTTTTTT. Translation: CASMLSGTNEKLFF. The variable domain in full, completed from reference TRBV19 and TRBJ1-4, reads DGGITQSPKYLFRKEGQNVTLSCEQNLNHDAMYWYRQDPGQGLRLIYYSQIVNDFQKGDIAEGYSVSREKKESFPLTVTSAQKNPTAFYLCASMLSGTNEKLFFGSGTQLSVL.

This CDR3 is CASQTDRALNEQYF. CDR3 DNA sequence: TGTGCCAGTCAGACCGACAGGGCTCTCAACGAGCAGTACTTC. J is TRBJ2-7 and V is TRBV25-1; the match to TRBD1 covers 7 bases. The germline V gene encodes CDR1 MGHDK and CDR2 SYGVNS. J was trimmed by 5 bases and V by 9 bases; bases with no gene match: 13. The CDR3 spans 14 residues.

The rearrangement uses TRBV9 and TRBJ1-3; perhaps TRBD1 as D (6 bases). Germline CDR1 is SGDLS and CDR2 is YYNGEE. The length of the CDR3 is 15 residues. Trimming removed 2 bases at V and 2 bases at J, with 11 bases between. The CDR3 region has the DNA TGTGCCAGCAGCGTGCAGGGGTCGGCTGGAAACACCATATATTTT. It codes for CASSVQGSAGNTIYF. The entire variable domain, with the rest obtained from reference TRBV9 and TRBJ1-3, is as follows: DSGVTQTPKHLITATGQRVTLRCSPRSGDLSVYWYQQSLDQGLQFLIQYYNGEERAKGNILERFSAQQFPDLHSELNLSSLELGDSALYFCASSVQGSAGNTIYFGEGSWLTVV.

This sequence joins TRBV9 and TRBJ1-3; 8 bases align to TRBD1. CDR1 is SGDLS and CDR2 is YYNGEE in the germline V gene. This CDR3 is 16 amino acids long. J was trimmed by 4 bases and V by 0 bases; bases with no gene match: 6. CDR3: CASSVVPGGAGNTIYF. The DNA for the CDR3 is TGTGCCAGCAGCGTAGTCCCAGGGGGCGCGGGAAACACCATATATTTT.

This rearrangement joins TRBV7-2 to TRBJ1-2, with D possibly being TRBD1 (6 bases). The CDR3 is 14 amino acids. Trimming left V 4 bases short and J 4 bases short, with 13 bases between. Germline values: CDR1 SGHTA, CDR2 FQGNSA. CDR3 loop: CASSWNRDGYGYTF. For the CDR3, the DNA is TGTGCCAGCAGCTGGAACAGGGATGGCTATGGCTACACCTTC.

This clone was found a few times. In nucleotides, the CDR3 is TGTGCCAGCACTCCGGGAGGCGGGGGGCGTAATGAGCAGTTCTTC. This sequence encodes CASTPGGGGRNEQFF. The rearrangement links TRBV5-8 to TRBJ2-1, with 8 bases lining up with TRBD2. Germline V gene lookup returns CDR1 SGHTS and CDR2 YDEGEE. J gave up 7 bases and V 6 bases, and 12 bases lay outside the gene matches. This CDR3 spans 15 amino acids.

The chain has TRBV7-3 and TRBJ1-6; 8 bases agree with TRBD1. This CDR3 contains 15 residues. Trimming took 5 bases from V and 6 from J; bases not matched to a gene: 6. Germline values: CDR1 SGHTA, CDR2 FQGTGA. CDR3: CASSPGQGGNSPLHF. For the CDR3, the DNA is TGTGCCAGCAGCCCCGGACAGGGAGGTAATTCACCCCTCCACTTT. Variable domain in full (rest from reference TRBV7-3 and TRBJ1-6): GAGVSQTPSNKVTEKGKYVELRCDPISGHTALYWYRQSLGQGPEFLIYFQGTGAADDSGLPNDRFFAVRPEGSVSTLKIQRTERGDSAVYLCASSPGQGGNSPLHFGNGTRLTVT.

This sequence joins TRBV30 and TRBJ1-2; tentative D call: TRBD1 (6 bases). Trimming pared 6 bases from V and 4 bases from J, leaving 18 bases between. The germline V gene has CDR1 GTSNPN and CDR2 SVGIG (reference sequence). The CDR3 loop spans 14 amino acids. The CDR3 loop reads CACPEGELFYGYTF. CDR3 coding DNA: TGTGCCTGCCCAGAGGGGGAGCTCTTCTATGGCTACACCTTC.

The rearrangement links TRBV5-1 to TRBJ2-3; 11 bases fit TRBD2. The CDR3 covers 13 residues. V trimming: 4 bases; J trimming: 10 bases; junction bases outside the gene matches: 5. Germline CDR1 is SGHRS and CDR2 is YFSETQ. The CDR3 here is CASSPEGLAAQYF. CDR3 DNA sequence: TGCGCCAGCAGCCCGGAGGGACTAGCGGCGCAGTATTTT.

This clone was observed a few times. This chain links TRBV15 with TRBJ1-2; TRBD1 matches at 9 bases. Per germline, CDR1 LNHNV and CDR2 YYDKDF (reference sequence). J gave up 6 bases and V 3 bases, and 11 bases lay outside the gene matches. CDR3 length equals 16 residues. CDR3 nucleotides: TGTGCCACCAGCAGGAGTGGGACAGGGAGAGGGGATGGCTACACCTTC. Encoded protein: CATSRSGTGRGDGYTF.

The chain recombines TRBV29-1 with TRBJ2-2; 8 nucleotides agree with TRBD1. The junction had 1 base not matched to a gene; V was cut back by 5 bases and J by 5 bases. Germline lookup yields CDR1 SQVTM and CDR2 ANQGSEA. The CDR3 is 12 amino acids. The CDR3 region has the DNA TGCAGCGTTCGACAGGGGACCGGGGAGCTGTTTTTT. It specifies CSVRQGTGELFF.

The V call is TRBV28, the J call TRBJ2-3, with 10 bases aligning to TRBD2. The CDR3 extends over 19 amino acids. CDR1 is MDHEN, CDR2 SYDVKM, per germline. V was pared by 2 bases and J by 2 bases, with 13 bases of the junction left unmatched. CDR3 protein: CASSLSQGLAGALTDTQYF. CDR3 nucleotides: TGTGCCAGCAGTTTAAGTCAAGGCCTAGCGGGGGCCCTCACAGATACGCAGTATTTT. The whole variable domain, remainder taken from reference TRBV28 and TRBJ2-3, is DVKVTQSSRYLVKRTGEKVFLECVQDMDHENMFWYRQDPGLGLRLIYFSYDVKMKEKGDIPEGYSVSREKKERFSLILESASTNQTSMYLCASSLSQGLAGALTDTQYFGPGTRLTVL.

The chain links TRBV7-2 to TRBJ2-3; possible D gene TRBD1, 6 bases. Deletions cut 5 bases from V and 1 base from J, with 10 bases between. CDR1 is SGHTA and CDR2 is FQGNSA in the germline V gene. The CDR3 contains 14 residues. DNA of the CDR3: TGTGCCAGCAGCGCCAACAGGGGCACAGATACGCAGTATTTT. Its protein is CASSANRGTDTQYF. The complete variable domain, with remaining parts taken from reference TRBV7-2 and TRBJ2-3, reads GAGVSQSPSNKVTEKGKDVELRCDPISGHTALYWYRQSLGQGLEFLIYFQGNSAPDKSGLPSDRFSAERTGGSVSTLTIQRTQQEDSAVYLCASSANRGTDTQYFGPGTRLTVL.

The V call is TRBV7-9, the J call TRBJ2-7; D call uncertain. Germline V gives CDR1 SEHNR, CDR2 FQNEAQ (reference sequence). V lost 0 bases and J lost 6, with 9 bases in between. This CDR3 comprises 13 residues. The CDR3 loop is CASSLASSSEQYF. As DNA, the CDR3 is TGTGCCAGCAGCTTAGCGTCCTCCAGCGAGCAGTACTTC.

The V gene is TRBV29-1, the J gene TRBJ1-2, with no clear D. Deletions cut 0 bases from V and 10 bases from J, with 9 bases between. Germline V gene lookup returns CDR1 SQVTM and CDR2 ANQGSEA. The CDR3 covers 11 residues. The CDR3 region is CSVEDLSIYTF. The CDR3 DNA sequence: TGCAGCGTTGAAGATCTCAGTATCTACACCTTC.

The rearrangement joins TRBV6-4 to TRBJ1-1, with D hard to call. In germline, CDR1 is MRHNA, CDR2 SNTAGT. The CDR3 spans 13 residues. V was shortened by 5 bases and J by 0 bases, with 7 bases between the two germline ends. CDR3 DNA: TGTGCCAGCAGTATAGAGCTGAACACTGAAGCTTTCTTT. It codes for CASSIELNTEAFF.

The chain carries TRBV9 and TRBJ2-5; 7 bases are a match to TRBD2. V dropped 5 bases and J dropped 2; count of bases not matched to a gene: 6. Germline CDR1 is SGDLS and CDR2 is YYNGEE. CDR3 length: 14 amino acids. CDR3 protein: CASRGEAGQETQYF. DNA of the CDR3: TGTGCCAGCAGGGGAGAAGCGGGGCAAGAGACCCAGTACTTC.